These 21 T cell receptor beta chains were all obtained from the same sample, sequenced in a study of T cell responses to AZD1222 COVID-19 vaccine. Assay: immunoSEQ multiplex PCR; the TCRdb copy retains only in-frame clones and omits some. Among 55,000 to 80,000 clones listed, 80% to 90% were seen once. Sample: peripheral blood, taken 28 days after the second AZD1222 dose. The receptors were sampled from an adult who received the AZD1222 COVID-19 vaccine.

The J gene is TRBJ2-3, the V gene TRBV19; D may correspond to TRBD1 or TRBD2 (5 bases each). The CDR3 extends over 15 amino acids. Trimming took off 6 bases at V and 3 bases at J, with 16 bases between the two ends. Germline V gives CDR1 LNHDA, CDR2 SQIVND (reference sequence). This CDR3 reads CASRIWGSGTDTQYF. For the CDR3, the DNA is TGTGCCAGTAGGATCTGGGGGAGTGGGACAGATACGCAGTATTTT.

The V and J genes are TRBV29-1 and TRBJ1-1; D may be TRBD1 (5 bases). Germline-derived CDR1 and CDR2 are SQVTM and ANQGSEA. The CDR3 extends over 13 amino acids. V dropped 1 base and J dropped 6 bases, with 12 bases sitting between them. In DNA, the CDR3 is TGCAGCGTTGAAGCTACAGGAGCCTCTGAAGCTTTCTTT. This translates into CSVEATGASEAFF.

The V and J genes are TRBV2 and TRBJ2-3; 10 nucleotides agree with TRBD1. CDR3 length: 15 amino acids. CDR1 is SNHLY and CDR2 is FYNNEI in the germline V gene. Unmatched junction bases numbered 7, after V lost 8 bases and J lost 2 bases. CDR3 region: CASEAGTGATDTQYF. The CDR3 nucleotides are TGTGCCAGCGAAGCCGGGACAGGGGCCACAGATACGCAGTATTTT.

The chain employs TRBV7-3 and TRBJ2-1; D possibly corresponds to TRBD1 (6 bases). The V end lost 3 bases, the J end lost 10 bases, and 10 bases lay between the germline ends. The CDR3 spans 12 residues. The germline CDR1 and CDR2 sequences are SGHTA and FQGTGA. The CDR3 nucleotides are TGTGCCAGCAGCTTTCCGGGACAAGAGCAGTTCTTC. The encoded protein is CASSFPGQEQFF.

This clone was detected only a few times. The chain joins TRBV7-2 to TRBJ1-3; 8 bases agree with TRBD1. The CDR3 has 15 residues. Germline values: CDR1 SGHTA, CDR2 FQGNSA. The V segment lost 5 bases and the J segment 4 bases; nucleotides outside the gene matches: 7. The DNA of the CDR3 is TGTGCCAGCAGCCTGGACAGGGCCGCAGGAAACACCATATATTTT. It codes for CASSLDRAAGNTIYF. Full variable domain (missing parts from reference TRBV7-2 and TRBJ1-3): GAGVSQSPSNKVTEKGKDVELRCDPISGHTALYWYRQSLGQGLEFLIYFQGNSAPDKSGLPSDRFSAERTGGSVSTLTIQRTQQEDSAVYLCASSLDRAAGNTIYFGEGSWLTVV.

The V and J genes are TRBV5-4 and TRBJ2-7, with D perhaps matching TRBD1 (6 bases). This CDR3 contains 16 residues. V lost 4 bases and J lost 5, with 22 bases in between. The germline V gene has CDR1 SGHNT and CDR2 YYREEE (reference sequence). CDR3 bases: TGTGCCAGCAGCCCCGATCTTACAGGGAACCTGGACGAGCAGTACTTC. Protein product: CASSPDLTGNLDEQYF.

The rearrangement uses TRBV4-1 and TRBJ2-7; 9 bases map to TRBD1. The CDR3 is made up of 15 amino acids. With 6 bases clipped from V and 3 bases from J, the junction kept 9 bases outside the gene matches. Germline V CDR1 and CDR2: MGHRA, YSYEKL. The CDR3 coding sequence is TGCGCCAGCAGACCGTACGGGACAGGGTTCTACGAGCAGTACTTC. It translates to CASRPYGTGFYEQYF.

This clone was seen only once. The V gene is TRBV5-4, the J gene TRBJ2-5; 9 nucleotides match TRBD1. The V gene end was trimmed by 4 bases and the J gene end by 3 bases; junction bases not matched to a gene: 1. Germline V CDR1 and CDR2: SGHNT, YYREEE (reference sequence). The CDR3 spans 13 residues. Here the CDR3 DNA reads TGTGCCAGCAGCCGGGACAGGGAAGAGACCCAGTACTTC. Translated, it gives CASSRDREETQYF.

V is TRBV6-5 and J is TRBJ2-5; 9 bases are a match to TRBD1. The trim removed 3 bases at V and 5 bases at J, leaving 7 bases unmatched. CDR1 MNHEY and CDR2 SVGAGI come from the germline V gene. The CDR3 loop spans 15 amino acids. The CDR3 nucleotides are TGTGCCAGCAGTTATTGGTCGGGGACAGGGGAGACCCAGTACTTC. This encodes CASSYWSGTGETQYF.

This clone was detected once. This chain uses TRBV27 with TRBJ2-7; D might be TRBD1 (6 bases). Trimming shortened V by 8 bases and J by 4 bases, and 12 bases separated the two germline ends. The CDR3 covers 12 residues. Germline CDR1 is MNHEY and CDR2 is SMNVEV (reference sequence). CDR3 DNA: TGTGCCAGCCAAACCACAGGGTACGAGCAGTACTTC. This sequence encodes CASQTTGYEQYF.

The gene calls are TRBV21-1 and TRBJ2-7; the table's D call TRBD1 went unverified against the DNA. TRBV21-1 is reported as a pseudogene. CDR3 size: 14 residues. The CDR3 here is CASQRDRGSYEQYF. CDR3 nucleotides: TGTGCCTCCCAGCGGGACAGGGGATCCTACGAGCAGTACTTC.

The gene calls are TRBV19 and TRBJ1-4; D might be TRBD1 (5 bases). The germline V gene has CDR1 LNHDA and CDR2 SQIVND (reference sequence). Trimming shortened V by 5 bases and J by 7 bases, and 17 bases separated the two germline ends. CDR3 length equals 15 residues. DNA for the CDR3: TGTGCCAGTAGTCCAGAACCGGGACCGAGTGAAAAACTGTTTTTT. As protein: CASSPEPGPSEKLFF.

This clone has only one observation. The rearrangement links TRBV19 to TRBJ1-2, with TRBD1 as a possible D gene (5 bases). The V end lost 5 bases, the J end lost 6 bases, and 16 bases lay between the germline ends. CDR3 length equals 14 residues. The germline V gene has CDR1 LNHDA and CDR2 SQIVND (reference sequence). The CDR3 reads CASSQRAEGDGYTF. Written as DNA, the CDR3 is TGTGCCAGTAGTCAGAGGGCAGAAGGGGATGGCTACACCTTC.

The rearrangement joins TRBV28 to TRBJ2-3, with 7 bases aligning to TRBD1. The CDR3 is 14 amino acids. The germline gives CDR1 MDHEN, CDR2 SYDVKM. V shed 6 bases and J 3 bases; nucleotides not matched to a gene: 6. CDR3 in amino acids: CASSTRQGTDTQYF. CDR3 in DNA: TGTGCCAGCAGCACTAGACAGGGTACAGATACGCAGTATTTT.

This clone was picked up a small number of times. CDR3 in amino acids: CASSSRGYGYTF. DNA of the CDR3: TGTGCCAGCAGCTCCAGGGGTTACGGCTACACCTTC. V gene TRBV11-3 combines with J gene TRBJ1-2; possible D gene TRBD1, 6 bases. The CDR3 is 12 residues long. V was trimmed by 4 bases and J by 8 bases, leaving 11 bases between them. Germline V lookup: CDR1 SGHNT, CDR2 YENEEA.

CDR3: CASRGLAGPNEQYF. For the CDR3, the DNA is TGTGCCAGCAGGGGACTAGCGGGTCCAAACGAGCAGTACTTC. The chain employs TRBV2 and TRBJ2-7, with TRBD2 matching 12 bases. The CDR3 is 14 residues long. The V gene's germline CDR1 is SNHLY and CDR2 FYNNEI. The V and J ends lost 6 bases and 5 bases, in that order; junction bases with no gene match: 5.

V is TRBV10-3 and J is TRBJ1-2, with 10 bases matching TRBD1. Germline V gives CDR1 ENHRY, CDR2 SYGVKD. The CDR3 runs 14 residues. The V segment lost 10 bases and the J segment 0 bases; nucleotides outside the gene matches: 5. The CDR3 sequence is CATRDRGANYGYTF. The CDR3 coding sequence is TGTGCCACCCGGGACAGGGGCGCTAACTATGGCTACACCTTC.

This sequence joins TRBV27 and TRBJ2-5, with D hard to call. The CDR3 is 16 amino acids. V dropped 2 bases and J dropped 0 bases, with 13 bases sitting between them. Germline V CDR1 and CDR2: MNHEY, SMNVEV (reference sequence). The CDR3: CASSLNEGVYQETQYF. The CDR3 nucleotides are TGTGCCAGCAGTTTAAACGAAGGCGTGTACCAAGAGACCCAGTACTTC.

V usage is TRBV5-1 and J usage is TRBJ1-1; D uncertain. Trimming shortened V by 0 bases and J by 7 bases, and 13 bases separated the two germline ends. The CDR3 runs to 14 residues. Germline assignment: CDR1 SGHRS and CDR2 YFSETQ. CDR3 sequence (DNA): TGCGCCAGCAGCTTGGGCCTTACGGTTGGTGAAGCTTTCTTT. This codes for CASSLGLTVGEAFF.

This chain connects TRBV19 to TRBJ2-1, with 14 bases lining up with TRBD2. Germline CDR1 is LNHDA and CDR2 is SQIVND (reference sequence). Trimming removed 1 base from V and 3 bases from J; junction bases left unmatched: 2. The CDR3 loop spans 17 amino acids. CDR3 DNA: TGTGCCAGTAGTATAGTTGGGACTAGCGGGAGCTACAATGAGCAGTTCTTC. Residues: CASSIVGTSGSYNEQFF.

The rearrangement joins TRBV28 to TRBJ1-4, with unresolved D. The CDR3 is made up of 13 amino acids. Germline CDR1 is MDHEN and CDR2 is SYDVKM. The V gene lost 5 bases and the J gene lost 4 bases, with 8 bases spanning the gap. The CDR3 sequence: CASSGTDNEKLFF. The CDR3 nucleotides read TGTGCCAGCAGTGGCACAGATAATGAAAAACTGTTTTTT.